A single sample is the source of the 21 T cell receptor beta chains below, sequenced in a study of OX40 agonist ivuxolimab in advanced cancers. The repertoire was sequenced with immunoSEQ multiplex PCR; TCRdb's copy has only in-frame clones and lacks some. The table shows some 61,000 clones, with roughly 80% occurring only once. Specimen: CD4+ or CD8+ T cells sorted from blood, collected in a trial of the OX40 agonist ivuxolimab. These receptors originate from an adult with an advanced solid tumor such as melanoma, head and neck, liver or kidney cancer.

The chain combines TRBV19 with TRBJ1-5; D is ambiguous. The CDR3 sequence is 14 residues long. V was trimmed by 6 bases and J by 3 bases, leaving 12 bases between them. Germline CDR1 reads LNHDA; CDR2 reads SQIVND (reference sequence). The CDR3 DNA reads as TGTGCCAGTAGAAGGGTACATGACAATCAGCCCCAGCATTTT. Translation: CASRRVHDNQPQHF.

This chain joins TRBV25-1 and TRBJ1-6; D may be TRBD1 (5 bases). Germline loops: CDR1 MGHDK, CDR2 SYGVNS. V was trimmed by 3 bases and J by 6 bases, leaving 6 bases between them. CDR3 length: 13 residues. As DNA, the CDR3 is TGTGCCAGCAGTGACAGGGTTAATTCACCCCTCCACTTT. Translation gives CASSDRVNSPLHF.

This chain uses TRBV28 with TRBJ1-4, with D uncertain. CDR1 and CDR2 (germline): MDHEN, SYDVKM. The CDR3 consists of 13 residues. Trimming took off 7 bases at V and 6 bases at J, with 12 bases between the two ends. CDR3 DNA sequence: TGTGCCAGCACCAAGTACACGGATGAAAAACTGTTTTTT. Translating it yields CASTKYTDEKLFF.

V usage is TRBV11-2 and J usage is TRBJ2-3; D possibly corresponds to TRBD2 (7 bases). CDR3 length: 14 residues. In germline, CDR1 is SGHAT, CDR2 FQNNGV. V was cut by 5 bases and J by 6 bases, with 15 bases left in between. In DNA form, the CDR3 reads TGTGCCAGCAGCGCCCCGGGGGGCGGTGATACGCAGTATTTT. It codes for CASSAPGGGDTQYF.

V usage is TRBV5-1 and J usage is TRBJ2-7; 8 nucleotides align to TRBD1. The V and J ends lost 3 bases and 4 bases, in that order; junction bases with no gene match: 6. CDR1 is SGHRS and CDR2 is YFSETQ in the germline V gene. The CDR3 length is 14 residues. This chain's CDR3 is CASSSGQGRYEQYF. The CDR3 DNA reads as TGCGCCAGCAGCTCAGGACAGGGAAGGTACGAGCAGTACTTC.

This chain connects TRBV10-3 to TRBJ2-7, with 8 bases identical to TRBD1. The V segment lost 6 bases and the J segment 0 bases; nucleotides outside the gene matches: 7. The CDR3 totals 15 residues. Per the germline V gene, CDR1 is ENHRY and CDR2 is SYGVKD. The CDR3: CAIRGGQATSYEQYF. In nucleotides, the CDR3 is TGTGCCATCAGGGGGGGACAGGCGACCTCCTACGAGCAGTACTTC.

V is TRBV10-2 and J is TRBJ1-4, with D hard to call. The CDR3 sequence is 14 residues long. V lost 3 bases to trimming and J lost 6 bases, with 11 bases between them. Germline loops: CDR1 WSHSY, CDR2 SAAADI. This CDR3 is CASSDRQVHEKLFF. The CDR3 nucleotides read TGCGCCAGCAGTGACCGGCAGGTGCATGAAAAACTGTTTTTT.

The chain uses TRBV5-1 and TRBJ2-1, with TRBD1 as a possible D gene (6 bases). The ends were cut back, 0 bases at V and 7 bases at J, with 11 bases in the middle. Germline CDR1 is SGHRS and CDR2 is YFSETQ. This CDR3 spans 14 amino acids. The CDR3 spells CASSLGSGANEQFF. The CDR3 nucleotides read TGCGCCAGCAGCTTGGGATCAGGGGCTAATGAGCAGTTCTTC.

This rearrangement joins TRBV28 to TRBJ2-3; D is unresolved. The CDR3 runs to 13 residues. CDR1 and CDR2 (germline): MDHEN, SYDVKM. The V gene lost 5 bases and the J gene lost 1 base, with 7 bases spanning the gap. The CDR3 loop reads CASSQDGTDTQYF. CDR3 DNA sequence: TGTGCCAGCAGTCAGGACGGCACAGATACGCAGTATTTT.

J is TRBJ2-5 and V is TRBV7-9; no clear D gene. The DNA end lines up better with TRBJ2-7; the J call may be wrong. The CDR3 runs 14 residues. Germline V gene lookup returns CDR1 SEHNR and CDR2 FQNEAQ (reference sequence). CDR3 bases: TGTGCCAGCAGCCCTAAGCCATTTCCCTACGAGCAGTACTTC. It codes for CASSPKPFPYEQYF.

The V and J genes are TRBV2 and TRBJ2-5; TRBD2 is a possible D gene (5 bases). V lost 5 bases and J 3 bases, leaving 16 bases between the germline ends. Per germline, CDR1 SNHLY and CDR2 FYNNEI. The CDR3 consists of 15 residues. As DNA, the CDR3 is TGTGCCAGCAGTTCTTCCCGGGGAAGGGAAGAGACCCAGTACTTC. Translation: CASSSSRGREETQYF. Combining the CDR3 with reference TRBV2 and TRBJ2-5 gives the whole variable domain EPEVTQTPSHQVTQMGQEVILRCVPISNHLYFYWYRQILGQKVEFLVSFYNNEISEKSEIFDDQFSVERPDGSNFTLKIRSTKLEDSAMYFCASSSSRGREETQYFGPGTRLLVL.

This sequence joins TRBV5-1 and TRBJ2-1, with D perhaps matching TRBD1 or TRBD2 (5 bases each). The CDR3 runs to 16 residues. V was shortened by 1 base and J by 0 bases, with 11 bases between the two germline ends. Germline values: CDR1 SGHRS, CDR2 YFSETQ. In DNA form, the CDR3 reads TGCGCCAGCAGCTTGTCCGGGGCGAGCTCCTACAATGAGCAGTTCTTC. This sequence encodes CASSLSGASSYNEQFF.

This clone turned up a few times. The gene calls are TRBV18 and TRBJ1-5, with TRBD1 matching 7 bases. This CDR3 contains 15 residues. V dropped 3 bases and J dropped 7; count of bases not matched to a gene: 9. Germline V gives CDR1 KGHSH, CDR2 LQKENI. CDR3 bases: TGTGCCAGCTCACCCCAGACAGGGAGGGACCAGCCCCAGCATTTT. It codes for CASSPQTGRDQPQHF.

This chain joins TRBV2 and TRBJ1-1; TRBD1 aligns across 7 bases. Germline V gene lookup returns CDR1 SNHLY and CDR2 FYNNEI. This CDR3 region has 13 residues. V shed 4 bases and J 7 bases; nucleotides not matched to a gene: 6. Here the CDR3 DNA reads TGTGCCAGCAGTGGGCAGGGGGGGATTGAAGCTTTCTTT. Translation: CASSGQGGIEAFF.

This clone appeared a few times. The V gene is TRBV7-3, the J gene TRBJ2-1, with D maybe TRBD2 (6 bases). Germline V gene sequence: CDR1 SGHTA, CDR2 FQGTGA. This CDR3 region has 15 residues. Trimming took 5 bases from V and 3 from J, leaving 14 bases between them. CDR3 nucleotides: TGTGCCAGCAGCGGGCCGGGACTGGACTACAATGAGCAGTTCTTC. Encoded protein: CASSGPGLDYNEQFF.

The chain joins TRBV11-3 to TRBJ2-1; TRBD1 is a possible D gene (6 bases). Germline V CDR1 and CDR2: SGHNT, YENEEA. V was pared by 5 bases and J by 2 bases, with 13 bases between. This CDR3 has 15 amino acids. The CDR3 bases are TGTGCCAGCAGCCGAGGGACACCAACCTACAATGAGCAGTTCTTC. The encoded protein is CASSRGTPTYNEQFF.

This chain connects TRBV5-1 to TRBJ2-2; D not certain. The CDR3 consists of 12 residues. With 7 bases removed from V and 8 bases from J, the gap between germline ends came to 12 bases. CDR1 is SGHRS, CDR2 YFSETQ, per germline. The CDR3 region is CASREAVGELFF. The CDR3 nucleotides read TGCGCCAGCCGAGAGGCAGTAGGGGAGCTGTTTTTT.

This chain links TRBV19 with TRBJ2-4; D may be TRBD2 (6 bases). The CDR3 extends over 14 amino acids. The germline gives CDR1 LNHDA, CDR2 SQIVND (reference sequence). V lost 3 bases and J 9 bases, leaving 15 bases between the germline ends. The CDR3: CASSISTGDGIQYF. CDR3 sequence (DNA): TGTGCCAGTAGTATTTCCACGGGGGATGGCATTCAGTACTTC.

V is TRBV9 and J is TRBJ2-3, with TRBD2 matching 7 bases. Germline trimming cut 3 bases from V and 4 bases from J; bases unmatched to any gene: 5. The germline V gene has CDR1 SGDLS and CDR2 YYNGEE. CDR3 size: 14 residues. The CDR3 DNA sequence: TGTGCCAGCAGCGGCGGGAGCAGCGCAGATACGCAGTATTTT. Residues: CASSGGSSADTQYF.

This clone was observed once. This chain links TRBV6-6 with TRBJ1-5; 10 bases align to TRBD1. CDR1 MNHNY and CDR2 SVGAGI come from the germline V gene (reference sequence). The CDR3 spans 16 residues. J gave up 6 bases and V 1 base, and 6 bases lay outside the gene matches. The DNA of the CDR3 is TGTGCCAGCAGTTACTTAAAAGGACAGGGGGTTCAGCCCCAGCATTTT. It yields the protein CASSYLKGQGVQPQHF.

The chain is built from TRBV5-6 and TRBJ2-5, with 9 bases matching TRBD1. The CDR3 has 15 amino acids. V was pared by 4 bases and J by 4 bases, with 8 bases of the junction left unmatched. Per the germline V gene, CDR1 is SGHDT and CDR2 is YYEEEE. CDR3 DNA sequence: TGTGCCAGCAGCACCGGGACAGGGTCTAGAGAGACCCAGTACTTC. Translating it yields CASSTGTGSRETQYF. The full variable domain, rest sourced from reference TRBV5-6 and TRBJ2-5, is DAGVTQSPTHLIKTRGQQVTLRCSPKSGHDTVSWYQQALGQGPQFIFQYYEEEERQRGNFPDRFSGHQFPNYSSELNVNALLLGDSALYLCASSTGTGSRETQYFGPGTRLLVL.